This T cell receptor (beta chain) came from a study of blood T cell repertoires in COVID-19. Study summary: Acute-phase and convalescent COVID-19 samples originated in the United States, Italy and Spain.

Per the original data handling: Quantification of nucleated cells was approximated via reference gene primer amplification. Sequencing used immunoSEQ multiplex PCR; TCRdb keeps in-frame clones, though not all of them. The DNA gave D and trimming, while V, J and clone size come from that table. The table shows about 260,000 clones, with over 65% occurring only once. The trim removed 6 bases at V and 1 base at J, leaving 6 bases unmatched. CDR1 is LGHDT, CDR2 YNNKEL, per germline (reference sequence). The CDR3 length is 15 residues. The sample holds one count of this clone. V usage is TRBV3-1 (or the pseudogene TRBV3-2) and J usage is TRBJ2-5, with 9 bases lining up with TRBD1. The sequencing sample was made of peripheral blood. The receptor comes from a man in his sixties who had recovered from COVID-19. The CDR3 loop reads CASSQDRGRQETQYF. The CDR3 DNA reads TGTGCCAGCAGTCAGGACAGGGGCCGCCAAGAGACCCAGTACTTC.